The rows below give T cell receptor beta chains drawn from one sample of a study of CD4+ T cells in melanoma. Profiling relied on immunoSEQ multiplex PCR, and the TCRdb table lists in-frame clones only, not all of them. The sample has more than 110,000 clones; 80% to 95% are singletons. The receptor source for this set is a human donor with melanoma. CDR3s include the opening cysteine and the closing phenylalanine or tryptophan. The D gene is left open where the match is weak. Some rows have no size entry. The others give once, few or many, or a class for an expanded clone.

abundance	v_gene	j_gene	d_gene	CDR3nt	CDR3aa
.	TRBV5-1	TRBJ2-6	.	TGCGCCAGCAGCTTGATCATCGGGGGGGCCAACGTCCTGACTTTC	CASSLIIGGANVLTF
.	TRBV2	TRBJ2-1	TRBD2	TGTGCCAGCTCGACTAGCGGGGGGGACAATGAGCAGTTCTTC	CASSTSGGDNEQFF
.	TRBV5-1	TRBJ2-3	.	TGCGCCAGCAGCCCCAGGTCTGGCGACACGCAGTATTTT	CASSPRSGDTQYF
.	TRBV9	TRBJ1-3	TRBD1	TGTGCCAGCAGCGCCTGGGACAGCTCATCGCGGGGAAACACCATATATTTT	CASSAWDSSSRGNTIYF
.	TRBV5-4	TRBJ1-2	.	TGTGCCAGCAGCTACGGGGGGTTGGATGGCTACACCTTC	CASSYGGLDGYTF
.	TRBV5-1	TRBJ2-3	TRBD2	TGCGCCAGCAGCTGGCGGGGGGAAGATACGCAGTATTTT	CASSWRGEDTQYF
.	TRBV5-1	TRBJ1-1	.	TGCGCCAGCAGCTCTGGACCGCCGAACACTGAAGCTTTCTTT	CASSSGPPNTEAFF
.	TRBV27	TRBJ1-1	.	TGTGCCAGCAGTCCACTAGTCGCCCGGAACACTGAAGCTTTCTTT	CASSPLVARNTEAFF
.	TRBV2	TRBJ1-2	TRBD1	TGTGCCAGCAGCCCCCAGGGGGCTAACTATGGCTACACCTTC	CASSPQGANYGYTF
.	TRBV30	TRBJ1-6	.	TGTGCCTGGAGTGTACGACAGGTTTCACCCCTCCACTTT	CAWSVRQVSPLHF
.	TRBV5-1	TRBJ1-1	.	TGCGCCAGCAGCCGATGGACAGCGAACACTGAAGCTTTCTTT	CASSRWTANTEAFF
.	TRBV4-1	TRBJ2-5	TRBD1	TGCGCCAGCAGCCGCCTGCCCAGTCCGACAGGGAAAGAGACCCAGTACTTC	CASSRLPSPTGKETQYF
.	TRBV28	TRBJ2-2	TRBD1	TGTGCCAGCAGTGACATCCCCGGGACAGGGGCACAACGGGGCACCGGGGAGCTGTTTTTT	CASSDIPGTGAQRGTGELFF
.	TRBV10-3	TRBJ1-5	.	TGTGCCACCCGGGGGGAGGCGGCCGAGCCCCAGCATTTT	CATRGEAAEPQHF
.	TRBV5-8	TRBJ1-2	TRBD1	TGTGCCAGCAGCCGGATGCAGGGGGTATATGGCTACACCTTC	CASSRMQGVYGYTF
.	TRBV18	TRBJ2-1	.	TGTGCCAGTTCGATACAGAGCTCCTACAATGAGCAGTTCTTC	CASSIQSSYNEQFF
.	TRBV19	TRBJ1-1	.	TGTGCCAGTAGTATGGGCCAGGGAAGGATGAACACTGAAGCTTTCTTT	CASSMGQGRMNTEAFF
.	TRBV5-1	TRBJ2-2	.	TGCGCCAGCAGCGTGGGGACGGTGAAGACCGGGGAGCTGTTTTTT	CASSVGTVKTGELFF
.	TRBV6-1	TRBJ2-5	.	TGTGCCAGCCTCCCCTACGAGGCAGGAGAGACCCAGTACTTC	CASLPYEAGETQYF
.	TRBV7-6	TRBJ2-5	TRBD2	TGTGCCAGCAGCTTACGGACTAGCGGTATTGAGACCCAGTACTTC	CASSLRTSGIETQYF
.	TRBV5-4	TRBJ1-2	.	TGTGCCAGCAGCCGGTCCGGGGCTAACTATGGCTACACCTTC	CASSRSGANYGYTF
.	TRBV6-1	TRBJ2-1	.	TGTGCCAGCAGCACCCGGCGGGGAGCCTACAATGAGCAGTTCTTC	CASSTRRGAYNEQFF
.	TRBV7-8	TRBJ2-2	.	TGTGCCAGCAGTTTCGCCGGGGCCGGGGAGCTGTTTTTT	CASSFAGAGELFF
.	TRBV5-1	TRBJ1-1	TRBD1	TGCGCCAGCAGCACCACAGGGGGCGCTTCAGGCACCGACACTGAAGCTTTCTTT	CASSTTGGASGTDTEAFF
once	TRBV11-2	TRBJ2-7	TRBD1	TGTGCCAGCACACAGGGGGGTACAATCTACGAGCAGTACTTC	CASTQGGTIYEQYF
.	TRBV29-1	TRBJ1-3	.	TGCAGCGTTGCCGGGTATGGAAACACCATATATTTT	CSVAGYGNTIYF
.	TRBV2	TRBJ1-1	.	TGTGCCAGCACCTTAAAAAGTTCGGGCGGCACTGAAGCTTTCTTT	CASTLKSSGGTEAFF
.	TRBV5-4	TRBJ2-7	.	TGTGCCAGCAGCCGGGACGGGGCGGGAGAGCAGTACTTC	CASSRDGAGEQYF
.	TRBV7-9	TRBJ2-1	.	TGTGCCAGCAGCTTATCCTGGGGGGAAAATGAGCAGTTCTTC	CASSLSWGENEQFF
.	TRBV27	TRBJ1-6	.	TGTGCCATCGACCGCCACTGGGGTATGAATTCACCCCTCCACTTT	CAIDRHWGMNSPLHF
.	TRBV15	TRBJ1-3	.	TGTGCCACCAGCAGAGATTTACAGGGAGGCGCTGGAAACACCATATATTTT	CATSRDLQGGAGNTIYF
.	TRBV5-1	TRBJ2-3	TRBD2	TGCGCCAGCAGCTTCAGCGGGGCTAGCACAGATACGCAGTATTTT	CASSFSGASTDTQYF
.	TRBV7-8	TRBJ2-5	.	TGTGCCAGCAGCCCTATACCTGAGACCCAGTACTTC	CASSPIPETQYF
few	TRBV10-2	TRBJ1-2	.	TGCGCCAGCAGTGAGTCAGGACGGGTCGGCTACACCTTC	CASSESGRVGYTF
once	TRBV2	TRBJ1-1	.	TGTGCCAGCAGTGAACAGGGGACTGAAGCTTTCTTT	CASSEQGTEAFF
.	TRBV12-5	TRBJ1-4	TRBD1	TGTGCTAGTGGTTTGGCCCAAACAGGGGACGTCACTGAAAAACTGTTTTTT	CASGLAQTGDVTEKLFF
.	TRBV19	TRBJ1-1	.	TGTGCCAGTAGTAACAGGGCCATCGTCGATTTTGACACTGAAGCTTTCTTT	CASSNRAIVDFDTEAFF
once	TRBV27	TRBJ1-4	TRBD1	TGTGCCAGCAGTGGGACAGGGTCGCCGGGGGAAAAACTGTTTTTT	CASSGTGSPGEKLFF
.	TRBV7-2	TRBJ2-7	TRBD2	TGTGCCAGCAGCTTATTTGGGACTAGCGGGGGGTACGAGCAGTACTTC	CASSLFGTSGGYEQYF
.	TRBV29-1	TRBJ2-1	.	TGCAGCGTTGTCCCCAATCGGGTCTCCTACAATGAGCAGTTCTTC	CSVVPNRVSYNEQFF